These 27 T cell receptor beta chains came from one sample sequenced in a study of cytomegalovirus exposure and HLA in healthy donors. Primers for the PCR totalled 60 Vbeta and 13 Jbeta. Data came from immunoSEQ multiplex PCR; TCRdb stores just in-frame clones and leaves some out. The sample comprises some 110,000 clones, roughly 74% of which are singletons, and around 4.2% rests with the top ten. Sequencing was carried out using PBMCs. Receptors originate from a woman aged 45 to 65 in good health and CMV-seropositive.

The CDR3 region has the DNA TGTGCCAGCAGCCCTAGCTCCTACGAGCAGTACTTC. It yields the protein CASSPSSYEQYF. The chain combines TRBV7-9 with TRBJ2-7; the D is unclear. Germline V CDR1 and CDR2: SEHNR, FQNEAQ (reference sequence). The CDR3 contains 12 residues. V lost 5 bases, J lost 0 bases, and 5 bases lay in between.

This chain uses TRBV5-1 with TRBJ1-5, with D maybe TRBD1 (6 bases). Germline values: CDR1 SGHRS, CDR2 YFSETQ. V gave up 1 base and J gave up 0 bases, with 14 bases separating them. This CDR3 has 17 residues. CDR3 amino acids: CASSLSPTGPSNQPQHF. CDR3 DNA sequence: TGCGCCAGCAGCTTGTCTCCGACAGGACCTAGCAATCAGCCCCAGCATTTT.

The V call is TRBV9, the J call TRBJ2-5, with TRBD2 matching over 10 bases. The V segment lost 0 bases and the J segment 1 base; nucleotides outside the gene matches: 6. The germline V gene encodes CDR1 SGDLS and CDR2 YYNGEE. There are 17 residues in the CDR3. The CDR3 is CASSVGSGGLFQETQYF. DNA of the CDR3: TGTGCCAGCAGCGTAGGTAGCGGGGGGCTGTTCCAAGAGACCCAGTACTTC.

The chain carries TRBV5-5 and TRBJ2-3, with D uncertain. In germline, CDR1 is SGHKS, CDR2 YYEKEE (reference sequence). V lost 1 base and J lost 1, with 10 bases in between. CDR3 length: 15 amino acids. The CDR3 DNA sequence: TGTGCCAGCAGCTTGTATTTTGTAGGCACAGATACGCAGTATTTT. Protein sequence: CASSLYFVGTDTQYF.

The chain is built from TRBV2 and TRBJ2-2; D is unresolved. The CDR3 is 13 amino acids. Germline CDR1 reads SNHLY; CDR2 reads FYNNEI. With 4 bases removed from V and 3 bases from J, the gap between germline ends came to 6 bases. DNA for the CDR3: TGTGCCAGCAGTGTCCAGGACACCGGGGAGCTGTTTTTT. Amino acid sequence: CASSVQDTGELFF. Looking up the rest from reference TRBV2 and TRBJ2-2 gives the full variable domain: EPEVTQTPSHQVTQMGQEVILRCVPISNHLYFYWYRQILGQKVEFLVSFYNNEISEKSEIFDDQFSVERPDGSNFTLKIRSTKLEDSAMYFCASSVQDTGELFFGEGSRLTVL.

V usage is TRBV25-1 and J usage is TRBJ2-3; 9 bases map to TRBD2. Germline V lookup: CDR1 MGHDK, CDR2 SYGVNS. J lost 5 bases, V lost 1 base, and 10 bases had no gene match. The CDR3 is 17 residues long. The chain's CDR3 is CASSELKGGGAGDTQYF. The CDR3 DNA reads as TGTGCCAGCAGTGAATTGAAGGGCGGGGGGGCGGGAGATACGCAGTATTTT. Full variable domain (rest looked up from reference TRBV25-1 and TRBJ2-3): EADIYQTPRYLVIGTGKKITLECSQTMGHDKMYWYQQDPGMELHLIHYSYGVNSTEKGDLSSESTVSRIRTEHFPLTLESARPSHTSQYLCASSELKGGGAGDTQYFGPGTRLTVL.

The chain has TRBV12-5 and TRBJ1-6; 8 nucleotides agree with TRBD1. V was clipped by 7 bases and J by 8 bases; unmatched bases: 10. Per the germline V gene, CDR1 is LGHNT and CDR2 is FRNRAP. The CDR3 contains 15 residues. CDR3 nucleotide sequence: TGTGCTAGTGCCTCATCTGGGACAGGACATTCACCCCTCCACTTT. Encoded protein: CASASSGTGHSPLHF.

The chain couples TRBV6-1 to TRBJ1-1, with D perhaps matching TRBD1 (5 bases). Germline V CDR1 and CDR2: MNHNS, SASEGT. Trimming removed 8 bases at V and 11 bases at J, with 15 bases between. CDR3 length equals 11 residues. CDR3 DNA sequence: TGTGCCAGCGGGGCGGGGGTCGTTGCTTTCTTT. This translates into CASGAGVVAFF.

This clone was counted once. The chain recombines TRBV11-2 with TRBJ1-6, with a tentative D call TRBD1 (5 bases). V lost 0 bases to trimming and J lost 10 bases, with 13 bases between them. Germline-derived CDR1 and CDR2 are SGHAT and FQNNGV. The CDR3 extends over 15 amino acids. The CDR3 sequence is CASSLDGRGGSPLHF. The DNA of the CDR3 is TGTGCCAGCAGCTTAGATGGGCGGGGCGGGTCACCCCTCCACTTT.

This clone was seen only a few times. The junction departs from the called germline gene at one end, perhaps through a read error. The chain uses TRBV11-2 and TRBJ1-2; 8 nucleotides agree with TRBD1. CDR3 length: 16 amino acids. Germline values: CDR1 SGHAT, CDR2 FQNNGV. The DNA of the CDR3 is TGTGCCAGCAGCCTAGAAGATCGGACAGGGCATGGGGGCTACACCTTC. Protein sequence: CASSLEDRTGHGGYTF.

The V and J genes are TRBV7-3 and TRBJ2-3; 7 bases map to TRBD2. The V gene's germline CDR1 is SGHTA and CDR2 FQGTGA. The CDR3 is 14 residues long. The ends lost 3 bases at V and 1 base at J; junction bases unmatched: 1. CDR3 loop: CASSLSGGTDTQYF. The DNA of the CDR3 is TGTGCCAGCAGCTTGAGCGGGGGCACAGATACGCAGTATTTT.

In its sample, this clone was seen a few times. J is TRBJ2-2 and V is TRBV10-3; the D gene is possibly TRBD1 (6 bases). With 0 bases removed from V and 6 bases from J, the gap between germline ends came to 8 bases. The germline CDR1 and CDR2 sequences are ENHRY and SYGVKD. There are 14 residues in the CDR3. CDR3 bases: TGTGCCATCAGTGAGTCGACAGGCGCCGGGGAGCTGTTTTTT. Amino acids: CAISESTGAGELFF.

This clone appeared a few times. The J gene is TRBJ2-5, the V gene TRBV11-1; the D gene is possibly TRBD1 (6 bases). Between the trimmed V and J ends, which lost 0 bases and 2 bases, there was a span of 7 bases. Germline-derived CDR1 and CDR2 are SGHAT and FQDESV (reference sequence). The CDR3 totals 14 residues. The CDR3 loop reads CASSLADRQETQYF. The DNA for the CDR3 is TGTGCCAGCAGCTTAGCGGACAGACAAGAGACCCAGTACTTC.

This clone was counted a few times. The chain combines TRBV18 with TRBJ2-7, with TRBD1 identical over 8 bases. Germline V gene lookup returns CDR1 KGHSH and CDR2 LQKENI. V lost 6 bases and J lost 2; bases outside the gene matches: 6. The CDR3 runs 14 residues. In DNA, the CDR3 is TGTGCCAGCTCCCAGGGGGCGCAGACCTACGAGCAGTACTTC. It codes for CASSQGAQTYEQYF.

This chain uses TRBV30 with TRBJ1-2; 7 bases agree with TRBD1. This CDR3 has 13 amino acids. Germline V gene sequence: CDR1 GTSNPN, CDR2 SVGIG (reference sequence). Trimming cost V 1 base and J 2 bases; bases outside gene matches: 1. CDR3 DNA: TGTGCCTGGAGTGCGGGACAGAACTATGGCTACACCTTC. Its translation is CAWSAGQNYGYTF.

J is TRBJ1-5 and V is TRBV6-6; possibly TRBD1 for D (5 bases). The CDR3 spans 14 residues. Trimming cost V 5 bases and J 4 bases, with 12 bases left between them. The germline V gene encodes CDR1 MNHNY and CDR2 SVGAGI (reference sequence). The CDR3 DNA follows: TGTGCCAGCAGTGCGACAGAAGTTAATCAGCCCCAGCATTTT. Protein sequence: CASSATEVNQPQHF.

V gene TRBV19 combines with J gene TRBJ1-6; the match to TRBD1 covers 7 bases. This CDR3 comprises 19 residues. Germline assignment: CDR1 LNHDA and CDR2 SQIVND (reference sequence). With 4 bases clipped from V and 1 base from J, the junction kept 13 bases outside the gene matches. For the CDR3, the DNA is TGTGCCAGTAGTACCGGACAGGCTGCAGCGTTTTCCTATAATTCACCCCTCCACTTT. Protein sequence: CASSTGQAAAFSYNSPLHF.

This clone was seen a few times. In DNA, the CDR3 is TGTGCCAGCAGCTGGGAACGGGGGACAGATACGCAGTATTTT. It encodes CASSWERGTDTQYF. This sequence joins TRBV7-2 and TRBJ2-3; D perhaps matches TRBD2 (6 bases). Germline V gene lookup returns CDR1 SGHTA and CDR2 FQGNSA. The CDR3 loop spans 14 amino acids. Trimming stripped 4 bases from V and 3 bases from J, with 11 bases between.

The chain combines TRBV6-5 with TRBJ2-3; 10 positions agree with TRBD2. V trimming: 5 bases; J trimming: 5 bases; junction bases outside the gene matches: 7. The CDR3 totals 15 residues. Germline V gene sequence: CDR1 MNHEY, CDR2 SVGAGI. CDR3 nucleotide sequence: TGTGCCAGCAGTAAGCGGGGGGGTAGAGAAGATACGCAGTATTTT. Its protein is CASSKRGGREDTQYF.

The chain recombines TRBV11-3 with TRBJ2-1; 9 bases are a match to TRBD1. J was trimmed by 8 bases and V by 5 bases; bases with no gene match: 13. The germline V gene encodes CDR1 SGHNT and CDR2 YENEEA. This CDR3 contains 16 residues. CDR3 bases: TGTGCCAGCAGCGTTGGGGGGGACAGGGATGGCGATGAGCAGTTCTTC. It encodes CASSVGGDRDGDEQFF.

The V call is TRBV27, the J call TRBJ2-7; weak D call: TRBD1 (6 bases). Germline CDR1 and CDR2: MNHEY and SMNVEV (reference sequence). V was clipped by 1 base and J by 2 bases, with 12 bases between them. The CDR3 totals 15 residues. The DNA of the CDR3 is TGTGCCAGCAGTTTATTGGTACAGGGAGCCTACGAGCAGTACTTC. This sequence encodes CASSLLVQGAYEQYF.

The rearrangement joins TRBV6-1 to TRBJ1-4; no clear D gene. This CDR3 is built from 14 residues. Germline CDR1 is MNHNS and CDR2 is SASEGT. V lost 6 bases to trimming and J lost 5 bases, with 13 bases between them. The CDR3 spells CASSATELNEKLFF. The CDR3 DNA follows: TGTGCCAGCAGCGCAACAGAATTAAATGAAAAACTGTTTTTT.

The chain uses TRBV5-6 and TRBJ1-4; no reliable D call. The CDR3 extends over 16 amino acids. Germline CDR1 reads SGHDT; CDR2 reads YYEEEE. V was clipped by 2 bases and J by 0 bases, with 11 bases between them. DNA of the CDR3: TGTGCCAGCAGCTTCAACCGACTTACAACTAATGAAAAACTGTTTTTT. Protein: CASSFNRLTTNEKLFF.

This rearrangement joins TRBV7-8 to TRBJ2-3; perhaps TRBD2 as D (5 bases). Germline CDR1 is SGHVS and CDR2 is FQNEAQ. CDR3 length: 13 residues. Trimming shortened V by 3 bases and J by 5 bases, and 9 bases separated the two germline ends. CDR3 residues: CASSFVGEDTQYF. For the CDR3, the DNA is TGTGCCAGCAGCTTCGTCGGGGAAGATACGCAGTATTTT.

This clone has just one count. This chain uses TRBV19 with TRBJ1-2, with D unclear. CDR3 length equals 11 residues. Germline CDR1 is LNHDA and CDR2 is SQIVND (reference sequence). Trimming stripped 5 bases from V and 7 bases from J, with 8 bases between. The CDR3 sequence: CASSQRGGYTF. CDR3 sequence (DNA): TGTGCCAGTAGTCAACGGGGTGGCTACACCTTC.

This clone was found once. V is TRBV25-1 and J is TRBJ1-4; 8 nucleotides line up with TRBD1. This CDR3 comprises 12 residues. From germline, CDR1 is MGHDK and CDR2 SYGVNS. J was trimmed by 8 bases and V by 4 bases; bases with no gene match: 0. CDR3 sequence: CASSGDREKLFF. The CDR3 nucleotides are TGTGCCAGCAGTGGGGACAGGGAAAAACTGTTTTTT.

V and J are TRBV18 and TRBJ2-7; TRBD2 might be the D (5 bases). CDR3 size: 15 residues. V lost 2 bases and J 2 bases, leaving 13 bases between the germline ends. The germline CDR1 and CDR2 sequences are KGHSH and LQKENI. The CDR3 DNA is TGTGCCAGCTCACCAATCGGAGGCTCCACCTACGAGCAGTACTTC. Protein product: CASSPIGGSTYEQYF.